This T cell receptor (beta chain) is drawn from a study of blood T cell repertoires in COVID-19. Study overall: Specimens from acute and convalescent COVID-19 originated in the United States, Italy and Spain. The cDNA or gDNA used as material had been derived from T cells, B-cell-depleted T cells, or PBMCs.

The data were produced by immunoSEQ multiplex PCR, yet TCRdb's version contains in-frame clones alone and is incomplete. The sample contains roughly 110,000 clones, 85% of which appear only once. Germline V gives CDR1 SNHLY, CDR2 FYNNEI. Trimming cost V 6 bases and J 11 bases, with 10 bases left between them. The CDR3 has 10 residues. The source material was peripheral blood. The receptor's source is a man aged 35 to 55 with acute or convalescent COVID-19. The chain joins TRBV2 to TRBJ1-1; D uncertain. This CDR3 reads CASRAAAAFF. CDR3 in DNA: TGTGCCAGCAGGGCAGCGGCGGCTTTCTTT. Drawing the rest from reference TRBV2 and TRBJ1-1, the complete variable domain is EPEVTQTPSHQVTQMGQEVILRCVPISNHLYFYWYRQILGQKVEFLVSFYNNEISEKSEIFDDQFSVERPDGSNFTLKIRSTKLEDSAMYFCASRAAAAFFGQGTRLTVV.